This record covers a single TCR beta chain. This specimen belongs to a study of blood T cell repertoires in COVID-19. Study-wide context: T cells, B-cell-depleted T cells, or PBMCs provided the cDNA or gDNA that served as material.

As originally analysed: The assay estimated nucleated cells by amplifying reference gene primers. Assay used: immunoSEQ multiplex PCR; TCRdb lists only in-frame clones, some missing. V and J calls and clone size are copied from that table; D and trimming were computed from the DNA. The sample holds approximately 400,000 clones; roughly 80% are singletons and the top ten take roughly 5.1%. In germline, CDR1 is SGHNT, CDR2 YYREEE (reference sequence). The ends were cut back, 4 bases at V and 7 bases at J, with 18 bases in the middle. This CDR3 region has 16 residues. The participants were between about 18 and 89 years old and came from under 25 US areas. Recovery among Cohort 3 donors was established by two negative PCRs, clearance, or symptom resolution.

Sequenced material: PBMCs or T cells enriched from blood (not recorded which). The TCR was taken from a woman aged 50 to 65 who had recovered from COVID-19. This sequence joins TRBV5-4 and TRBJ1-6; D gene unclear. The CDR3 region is CASSAGQQPKNSPLHF. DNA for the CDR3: TGTGCCAGCAGCGCAGGCCAACAGCCCAAGAATTCACCCCTCCACTTT.